Below, one T cell receptor (beta chain) is given with its context. The antigen this receptor binds is unknown. Qualities for individual bases were not recorded, and no much larger clone is one base off. The library was made by multiplex PCR. This sample was sequenced with an Illumina HiSeq 4000. CDR3 regions were amplified by Arm-PCR with iRepertoire HTBI primers to construct TCR beta libraries. Before sequencing, the PCR products went through gel purification. From the authors' description of their analysis: Gene usage analysis of CDR3 amino acid clonotypes used the roughly 60 TRBV and some 15 TRBJ segments found across samples. COPE and FqMerger were used to merge the filtered high-quality paired reads into contigs. BLAST was used to align contigs to the IMGT TRBV, TRBD and TRBJ reference genes, and CDR3 was defined following IMGT. Highly expanded clones were defined as clonotypes with a frequency above 0.1%. Repertoire diversity was measured by Shannon entropy, and V-J evenness by the Gini coefficient. Clonotypes shared by more than one individual were considered public. TCRdb trimmed public reads at Q25 via fastp, called clones via MiXCR and kept in-frame beta chains. Entries that share a CDR3 protein sequence are merged under the most common genes and DNA. TCRdb assigned the V and J calls; the authors' analysis was not used. This sample gives a few hundred thousand distinct CDR3 sequences in total; approximately 12% of them show up just once. The ten largest make up approximately 20% of the sample.

The CDR3 starts with the cysteine, ends with the phenylalanine, and has 12 residues. Only the CDR3 part of the read is kept: 36 bases, read in frame from the first base. Based on the germline V gene, the CDR1 and CDR2 sequences are MDHEN and SYDVKM. The V and J ends are trimmed by 2 bases and 6 bases, leaving 8 bases between them. The entry originates in a study of regulatory T cells in long-lasting Graves disease (dated by TCRdb to the early 2020s). In terms of the full investigation: Antithyroid drugs had been taken for less than 3 months by newly diagnosed Graves' disease patients. This study used TCR sequencing and RNA sequencing of peripheral blood to compare persistent Graves' disease patients against newly diagnosed Graves' disease patients. The study was registered as a clinical trial and conducted in China. A total of 33 samples were covered by TCR sequencing, comprising around 13 persistent and around 20 newly diagnosed Graves' disease patients. The full study reports these points: More public clonotypes were shared among persistent patients (roughly 2,700) than among newly diagnosed patients (under 1,000). Compared with newly diagnosed patients, patients with persistent Graves' disease had lower TCR Shannon entropy and fewer highly expanded clones, which suggests clonal expansion. Only the TCR beta chain was sequenced and analyzed. TRBV28, TRBJ1-2 and TRBJ2-5 were preferentially used in persistent disease, while TRBV20-1 and TRBJ2-1 were favored in newly diagnosed disease. The small sample size was acknowledged by the authors as a limitation that may reduce accuracy. The study examined only peripheral blood because the primary lesion, thyroid tissue, could not be accessed.

In the paper's terms, the time point label means: newly diagnosed GD, antithyroid drugs for less than 3 months. For both TCR sequencing and RNA sequencing, RNA was extracted from PBMCs in TRIzol. The diagnosis of Graves' disease was made according to American Thyroid Association guidelines. Recruitment of patients was carried out at an endocrinology department in Xi'an, China. Each patient gave about 8.1 milliliters of peripheral blood, collected in an EDTA anticoagulant tube. Ficoll Paque Plus density gradient separation was used to isolate PBMCs, and no additional T cell sorting was done. An Agilent 2100 Bioanalyzer and agarose gel were used to assess RNA quality, and a NanoDrop 2000 was used to measure RNA concentration. These data were likewise used in another study, on T cells in Graves' hyperthyroidism and ophthalmopathy. From that second study: Stable Graves' hyperthyroidism was defined as the absence of progression to ophthalmopathy over 18 months of follow-up. The hyperthyroidism patients were between 18 and 65 years old and newly diagnosed, with a disease duration of less than 2 months. Any patient with an uncontrolled infection, another autoimmune disease, pregnancy or lactation was excluded. Diagnoses relied on clinical symptoms, serum thyroxine and TRAb, thyroid ultrasound and orbital computed tomography. The TCR CDR3 was subjected to a first round of RT-PCR using the HTBI primer set and the Qiagen OneStep RT-PCR kit. Most expanded thyroid clonotypes (frequency above 0.001) were also found in blood, which suggests that blood repertoires may mirror thyroid immune responses. A model built on a 13 V-J signature distinguished ophthalmopathy from stable hyperthyroidism, reaching around 87% sensitivity and about 81% specificity in cross-validation and 80%/75% in testing. In validation, the model predicted progression to ophthalmopathy a median of about 6.5 months before onset, with roughly 71% sensitivity and roughly 73% specificity. TCR V-J signatures able to tell the groups apart were searched for in a discovery cohort of more than 90 patients, of whom fewer than 45 had Graves' ophthalmopathy and under 65 had stable Graves' hyperthyroidism. Prospective prediction of ophthalmopathy was tested in an independent validation cohort of 18 to 20 hyperthyroidism patients and 15 to 17 patients who later progressed to ophthalmopathy. The 100 discovery patients were divided at random into training and test sets in a 7:3 ratio. In roughly six Graves' hyperthyroidism patients, the study also compared T-cell repertoires from thyroid tissue with T-cell repertoires from blood. Following sampling, methimazole starting at 30 mg daily was given to hyperthyroidism patients, and high-dose intravenous methylprednisolone was given to ophthalmopathy patients. The libraries were constructed in a second round of multiplex PCR and then size-selected and purified. Libraries were sequenced paired-end with 100 bp reads on an Illumina HiSeq2000. SOAPnuke was used to process the raw data, throwing out any read that contained adapters or uncalled bases, had a mean Phred below 15, or lacked an exact constant-primer or identifier match. High-quality paired reads were merged with COPE v1.2.5, and unique nucleotide sequences were defined as clonotypes. Clonotypes were aligned to IMGT TRBV, TRBD and TRBJ reference segments using MiTCR v1.1. The analysis was restricted to V-J combinations with a frequency above 0.0001, which together covered roughly 99% of the repertoires. A TCS score was defined as the ratio of F50 (clonal expansion) to E x V (chaos), with BLOSUM62-based TCRdist applied between CDR3 peptides within each V-J. Welch's t-statistics and random forest reduced just over 500 V-J features to about 12, which were used in a naive Bayes classifier (R e1071). Sample size was not statistically predetermined, and investigators were not blinded to group allocation. TCR Vbeta CDR3 sequencing of some 140 peripheral blood samples (about 45 ophthalmopathy, 75 or so hyperthyroidism and around 17 progressor patients) is reported in the paper.

The clonotype originates from a woman in her late teens or twenties with Graves disease. Donor details come from another sample of the same person, matched by shared clones. The chain couples TRBV28 to TRBJ2-7; a tentative D match to TRBD2 spans 6 bases. This material consisted of peripheral blood mononuclear cells (PBMCs), taken at new diagnosis, from a patient treated with antithyroid drugs. This receptor has the CDR3 CASSLNSGEQYF. The bases are TGTGCCAGCAGTTTAAATAGCGGCGAGCAGTACTTC.